These T cell receptor beta chains were read from a single sample in a study of T-cell memory formation after mild COVID-19. TCRdb recomputed calls from the 5' RACE reads with MiXCR, one row per CDR3 protein. The table lists 100,000 or so distinct CDR3 sequences, roughly 11% of them singletons. The sequencing sample was made of PBMCs or a T cell subset sorted from them (not recorded which). Receptors originate from a man younger than 35 who had mild COVID-19 (a few samples of this study predate the infection). Cell type and time point are not known. Both conserved end residues are part of each CDR3. A D gene is named only where the DNA matches it firmly. Clone size appears in some rows only: once, few, many, or a class for an expanded clone.

v_call: TRBV27; d_call: .; j_call: TRBJ2-1; clone_size: few; cdr3_length: 15; cdr3_nt: TGTGCCAGCAGTTTAGAGACGGGATTTGTCGATGAGCAGTTCTTC; cdr3_aa: CASSLETGFVDEQFF
v_call: TRBV6-5; d_call: .; j_call: TRBJ1-1; clone_size: few; cdr3_length: 12; cdr3_nt: TGTGCCAGTCATAGGGAGGGCACTGAAGCTTTCTTT; cdr3_aa: CASHREGTEAFF
v_call: TRBV9; d_call: .; j_call: TRBJ2-5; clone_size: few; cdr3_length: 14; cdr3_nt: TGTGCCAGCAGCGTAGAGGGGGTGCAAGAGACCCAGTACTTC; cdr3_aa: CASSVEGVQETQYF
v_call: TRBV27; d_call: .; j_call: TRBJ1-2; clone_size: few; cdr3_length: 15; cdr3_nt: TGTGCCAGCAGTTTAACGACGGCAGCTTTCTATGGCTACACCTTC; cdr3_aa: CASSLTTAAFYGYTF
v_call: TRBV7-6; d_call: TRBD2; j_call: TRBJ2-5; clone_size: .; cdr3_length: 17; cdr3_nt: TGTGCCAGCAGCGGGCTAGTCCGAGCGGGGGGGCAAGAGACCCAGTACTTC; cdr3_aa: CASSGLVRAGGQETQYF
v_call: TRBV12-3/TRBV12-4; d_call: .; j_call: TRBJ2-3; clone_size: few; cdr3_length: 15; cdr3_nt: TGTGCCAGCAGGCGGCTAGCTCTGACCACAGATACGCAGTATTTT; cdr3_aa: CASRRLALTTDTQYF
v_call: TRBV6-6; d_call: .; j_call: TRBJ1-6; clone_size: .; cdr3_length: 14; cdr3_nt: TGTGCCAGCAGCACGAAGGGGCTCAATTCACCCCTCCACTTT; cdr3_aa: CASSTKGLNSPLHF
v_call: TRBV7-9; d_call: .; j_call: TRBJ2-1; clone_size: .; cdr3_length: 13; cdr3_nt: TGTGCCAGCAGCTTAAGGGGTGACAATGAGCAGTTCTTC; cdr3_aa: CASSLRGDNEQFF
v_call: TRBV7-6; d_call: TRBD1; j_call: TRBJ1-2; clone_size: many; cdr3_length: 13; cdr3_nt: TGTGCCAGCAGCTTATCCACAGGGGACGGCTACACCTTC; cdr3_aa: CASSLSTGDGYTF
v_call: TRBV6-5; d_call: TRBD1; j_call: TRBJ2-2; clone_size: few; cdr3_length: 14; cdr3_nt: TGTGCCAGCAGTTACGGGACAGGGTCCGGGGAGCTGTTTTTT; cdr3_aa: CASSYGTGSGELFF
v_call: TRBV5-1; d_call: .; j_call: TRBJ2-2; clone_size: few; cdr3_length: 16; cdr3_nt: TGCGCCAGCAGCTTGAGTTTGGCCAGGAGCACCGGGGAGCTGTTTTTT; cdr3_aa: CASSLSLARSTGELFF
v_call: TRBV4-2; d_call: TRBD2; j_call: TRBJ2-2; clone_size: many; cdr3_length: 16; cdr3_nt: TGTGCCAGCAGTCCCAGCGGGGGGGGAAACACCGGGGAGCTGTTTTTT; cdr3_aa: CASSPSGGGNTGELFF
v_call: TRBV5-1; d_call: TRBD1; j_call: TRBJ1-2; clone_size: .; cdr3_length: 17; cdr3_nt: TGCGCCAGCAGCCTCACCAAGGGACAGGGATCCGGCTATGGCTACACCTTC; cdr3_aa: CASSLTKGQGSGYGYTF
v_call: TRBV10-2; d_call: .; j_call: TRBJ1-1; clone_size: few; cdr3_length: 14; cdr3_nt: TGCGCCAGCAGCAAACAGGGATCGGGCACTGAAGCTTTCTTT; cdr3_aa: CASSKQGSGTEAFF
v_call: TRBV5-5; d_call: .; j_call: TRBJ1-2; clone_size: .; cdr3_length: 15; cdr3_nt: TGTGCCAGCAGCTTTTCGCGGGACCGGGCGGGTGGCTACACCTTC; cdr3_aa: CASSFSRDRAGGYTF
v_call: TRBV27; d_call: .; j_call: TRBJ2-7; clone_size: few; cdr3_length: 14; cdr3_nt: TGTGCCAGCAGTTTATCGGCGCCTTCCTACGAGCAGTACTTC; cdr3_aa: CASSLSAPSYEQYF
v_call: TRBV7-8; d_call: .; j_call: TRBJ1-3; clone_size: .; cdr3_length: 16; cdr3_nt: TGTGCCAGCAGCTTAGCTGGGGGCAGCTCTGGAAACACCATATATTTT; cdr3_aa: CASSLAGGSSGNTIYF
v_call: TRBV4-3; d_call: TRBD1; j_call: TRBJ1-2; clone_size: .; cdr3_length: 19; cdr3_nt: TGCGCCAGCAGCCAAGATGCCCCGGTGGGGACAGGGGAGGACTATGGCTACACCTTC; cdr3_aa: CASSQDAPVGTGEDYGYTF
v_call: TRBV27; d_call: .; j_call: TRBJ1-6; clone_size: .; cdr3_length: 14; cdr3_nt: TGTGCCAGCAACCCCCGGGGACCCAATTCACCCCTCCACTTT; cdr3_aa: CASNPRGPNSPLHF
v_call: TRBV21-1; d_call: .; j_call: TRBJ1-6; clone_size: few; cdr3_length: 15; cdr3_nt: TGTGCCAGGAGGCCCCGGAGGGGCGATAATTCACCCCTCCACTTT; cdr3_aa: CARRPRRGDNSPLHF
v_call: TRBV20-1; d_call: TRBD1; j_call: TRBJ2-7; clone_size: .; cdr3_length: 15; cdr3_nt: TGCAGTGCTAGAACGTACGGGACAGCATCCTACGAGCAGTACTTC; cdr3_aa: CSARTYGTASYEQYF
v_call: TRBV7-2; d_call: .; j_call: TRBJ1-1; clone_size: .; cdr3_length: 15; cdr3_nt: TGTGCCAGCAGCTTAATTGGACAAGAGAACACTGAAGCTTTCTTT; cdr3_aa: CASSLIGQENTEAFF
v_call: TRBV27; d_call: .; j_call: TRBJ1-5; clone_size: few; cdr3_length: 16; cdr3_nt: TGTGCCAGCAGGATGCACAGGGTCGGGAGCAATCAGCCCCAGCATTTT; cdr3_aa: CASRMHRVGSNQPQHF
v_call: TRBV3-1; d_call: TRBD2; j_call: TRBJ2-1; clone_size: many; cdr3_length: 20; cdr3_nt: TGTGCCAGCAGCCAAGGCCTGACTAGCGGGGGGGCCCCATCCTACAATGAGCAGTTCTTC; cdr3_aa: CASSQGLTSGGAPSYNEQFF
v_call: TRBV7-9; d_call: TRBD2; j_call: TRBJ2-5; clone_size: .; cdr3_length: 15; cdr3_nt: TGTGCCAGCAGCTTAGTCGGGACTAGCGAGGAGACCCAGTACTTC; cdr3_aa: CASSLVGTSEETQYF
v_call: TRBV12-3/TRBV12-4; d_call: TRBD1; j_call: TRBJ2-7; clone_size: .; cdr3_length: 16; cdr3_nt: TGTGCCAGCAGTTTCTTCGACAGGGGGCGAGGCGACGAGCAGTACTTC; cdr3_aa: CASSFFDRGRGDEQYF
v_call: TRBV5-4; d_call: TRBD2; j_call: TRBJ2-5; clone_size: few; cdr3_length: 15; cdr3_nt: TGTGCCAGCAGCTGGGGGGGACTAGCGGAAGAGACCCAGTACTTC; cdr3_aa: CASSWGGLAEETQYF
v_call: TRBV20-1; d_call: .; j_call: TRBJ1-5; clone_size: many; cdr3_length: 12; cdr3_nt: TGCAGTGCTCCCGTCCCCAATCAGCCCCAGCATTTT; cdr3_aa: CSAPVPNQPQHF
v_call: TRBV7-2; d_call: TRBD2; j_call: TRBJ2-1; clone_size: few; cdr3_length: 15; cdr3_nt: TGTGCCAGCAGCTTAGACCCTAGCGGGGTCAATGAGCAGTTCTTC; cdr3_aa: CASSLDPSGVNEQFF
v_call: TRBV20-1; d_call: .; j_call: TRBJ2-3; clone_size: many; cdr3_length: 15; cdr3_nt: TGCAGTGCTAACCCGGCGGGCGCCGAGTGGGATACGCAGTATTTT; cdr3_aa: CSANPAGAEWDTQYF
v_call: TRBV6-6; d_call: .; j_call: TRBJ2-1; clone_size: .; cdr3_length: 13; cdr3_nt: TGTGCCAGCGTCACCAGGGGAAGACATGAGCAGTTCTTC; cdr3_aa: CASVTRGRHEQFF
v_call: TRBV29-1; d_call: .; j_call: TRBJ2-2; clone_size: many; cdr3_length: 19; cdr3_nt: TGCAGCGTTGAAGATCCATTTAACGGAGGGACAGTAAGCACCGGGGAGCTGTTTTTT; cdr3_aa: CSVEDPFNGGTVSTGELFF
v_call: TRBV14; d_call: .; j_call: TRBJ2-2; clone_size: few; cdr3_length: 17; cdr3_nt: TGTGCCAGCAGCCAAGATCTCTGGACAGCGAACACCGGGGAGCTGTTTTTT; cdr3_aa: CASSQDLWTANTGELFF
v_call: TRBV4-1; d_call: .; j_call: TRBJ1-2; clone_size: .; cdr3_length: 11; cdr3_nt: TGCGCCAGCAGCCAAGGAGGGGAGGACACCTTC; cdr3_aa: CASSQGGEDTF
v_call: TRBV7-3; d_call: .; j_call: TRBJ1-1; clone_size: .; cdr3_length: 15; cdr3_nt: TGTGCCAGCAGCTTAAATTCCGGCATGGTCACTGAAGCTTTCTTT; cdr3_aa: CASSLNSGMVTEAFF
v_call: TRBV18; d_call: TRBD1; j_call: TRBJ1-5; clone_size: .; cdr3_length: 15; cdr3_nt: TGTGCCAGCTCGCCCTCTGAGACAGGGTTTCAGCCCCAGCATTTT; cdr3_aa: CASSPSETGFQPQHF
v_call: TRBV4-2; d_call: .; j_call: TRBJ1-5; clone_size: many; cdr3_length: 14; cdr3_nt: TGTGCCAGCAGCCAAGAGGATGGGGATCAGCCCCAGCATTTT; cdr3_aa: CASSQEDGDQPQHF
v_call: TRBV7-8; d_call: .; j_call: TRBJ1-5; clone_size: .; cdr3_length: 16; cdr3_nt: TGTGCCAGCAGCCGTGGGGGAGGGCACAGCAATCAGCCCCAGCATTTT; cdr3_aa: CASSRGGGHSNQPQHF
v_call: TRBV6-5; d_call: .; j_call: TRBJ2-1; clone_size: .; cdr3_length: 17; cdr3_nt: TGTGCCAGCAGTCCTGGTATCGGACTCGCTGGGTACAATGAGCAGTTCTTC; cdr3_aa: CASSPGIGLAGYNEQFF
v_call: TRBV12-3/TRBV12-4; d_call: .; j_call: TRBJ1-2; clone_size: few; cdr3_length: 12; cdr3_nt: TGTGCCAGCAGTTCCGGGGTCTATGGCTACACCTTC; cdr3_aa: CASSSGVYGYTF
v_call: TRBV7-9; d_call: .; j_call: TRBJ2-3; clone_size: .; cdr3_length: 13; cdr3_nt: TGTGCCAGCACCTCTACCCTTAGGGATACGCAGTATTTT; cdr3_aa: CASTSTLRDTQYF
v_call: TRBV11-2; d_call: TRBD2; j_call: TRBJ2-7; clone_size: few; cdr3_length: 15; cdr3_nt: TGTGCCAGCAGCTTAAGCCGGGGACTAGCGGGGGAGGAGTACTTC; cdr3_aa: CASSLSRGLAGEEYF
v_call: TRBV4-1; d_call: .; j_call: TRBJ2-7; clone_size: .; cdr3_length: 14; cdr3_nt: TGCGCCAGCAGCCAAGATGGAGGGACCTACGAGCAGTACTTC; cdr3_aa: CASSQDGGTYEQYF
v_call: TRBV5-4; d_call: TRBD1; j_call: TRBJ1-3; clone_size: .; cdr3_length: 16; cdr3_nt: TGTGCCAGCAGCTGGGGGACAGGGGATCGTGGAAACACCATATATTTT; cdr3_aa: CASSWGTGDRGNTIYF
v_call: TRBV5-4; d_call: .; j_call: TRBJ2-1; clone_size: once; cdr3_length: 13; cdr3_nt: TGTGCCAGCAGCTTGTGGGGGTCGGATGAGCAGTTCTTC; cdr3_aa: CASSLWGSDEQFF
v_call: TRBV20-1; d_call: TRBD1; j_call: TRBJ1-2; clone_size: .; cdr3_length: 17; cdr3_nt: TGCAGTGCTAGGCTCCCGGGACAGGGGGCGTCGATCTATGGCTACACCTTC; cdr3_aa: CSARLPGQGASIYGYTF